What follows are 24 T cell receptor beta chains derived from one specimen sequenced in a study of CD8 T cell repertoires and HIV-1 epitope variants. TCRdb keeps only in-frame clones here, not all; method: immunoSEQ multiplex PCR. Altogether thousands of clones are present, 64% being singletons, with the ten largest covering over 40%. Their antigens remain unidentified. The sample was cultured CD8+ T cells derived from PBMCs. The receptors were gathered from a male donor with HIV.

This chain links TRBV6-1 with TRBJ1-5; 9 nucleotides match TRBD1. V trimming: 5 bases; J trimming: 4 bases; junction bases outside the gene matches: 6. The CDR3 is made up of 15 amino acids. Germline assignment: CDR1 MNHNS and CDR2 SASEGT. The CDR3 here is CASSLQGARNQPQHF. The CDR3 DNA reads TGTGCCAGCAGTTTACAGGGGGCGCGTAATCAGCCCCAGCATTTT.

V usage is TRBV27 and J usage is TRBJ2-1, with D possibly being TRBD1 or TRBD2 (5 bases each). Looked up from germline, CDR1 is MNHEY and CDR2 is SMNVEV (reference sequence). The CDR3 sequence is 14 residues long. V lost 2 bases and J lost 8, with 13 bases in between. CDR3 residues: CASSLLGQGDEQFF. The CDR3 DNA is TGTGCCAGCAGTTTACTAGGGCAGGGAGATGAGCAGTTCTTC.

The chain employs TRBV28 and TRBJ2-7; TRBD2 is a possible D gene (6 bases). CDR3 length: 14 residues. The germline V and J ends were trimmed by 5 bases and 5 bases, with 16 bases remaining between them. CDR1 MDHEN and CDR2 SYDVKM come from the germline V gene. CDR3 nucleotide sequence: TGTGCCAGCAGTGGGGCCAGGGAGGAAAACGAGCAGTACTTC. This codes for CASSGAREENEQYF.

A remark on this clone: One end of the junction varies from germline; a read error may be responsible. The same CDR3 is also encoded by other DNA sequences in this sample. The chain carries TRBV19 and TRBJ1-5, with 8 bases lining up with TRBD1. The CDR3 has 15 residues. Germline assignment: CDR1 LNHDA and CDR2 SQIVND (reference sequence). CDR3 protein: CASSKEGRGHQPQHF. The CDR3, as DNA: TGTGCCAGTAGTAAGGAGGGCAGGGGGCATCAGCCTCAGCATTTT.

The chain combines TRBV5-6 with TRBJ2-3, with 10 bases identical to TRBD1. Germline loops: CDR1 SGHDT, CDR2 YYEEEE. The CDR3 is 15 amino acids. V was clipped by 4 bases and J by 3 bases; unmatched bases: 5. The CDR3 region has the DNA TGTGCCAGCAGCCAGACAGGGGGCGCGACAGATACGCAGTATTTT. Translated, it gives CASSQTGGATDTQYF.

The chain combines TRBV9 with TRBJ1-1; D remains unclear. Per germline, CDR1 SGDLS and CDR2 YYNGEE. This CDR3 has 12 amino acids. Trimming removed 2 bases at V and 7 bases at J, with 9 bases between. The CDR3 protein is CASSVRAGEAFF. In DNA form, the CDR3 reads TGTGCCAGCAGCGTTAGGGCGGGTGAAGCTTTCTTT. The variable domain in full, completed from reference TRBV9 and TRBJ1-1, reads DSGVTQTPKHLITATGQRVTLRCSPRSGDLSVYWYQQSLDQGLQFLIQYYNGEERAKGNILERFSAQQFPDLHSELNLSSLELGDSALYFCASSVRAGEAFFGQGTRLTVV.

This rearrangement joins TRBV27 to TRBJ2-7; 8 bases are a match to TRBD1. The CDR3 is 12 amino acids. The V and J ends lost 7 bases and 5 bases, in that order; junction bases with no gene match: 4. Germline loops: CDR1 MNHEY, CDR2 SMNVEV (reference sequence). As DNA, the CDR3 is TGTGCCAGCACGGACAGGGTCCACGAGCAGTACTTC. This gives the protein CASTDRVHEQYF.

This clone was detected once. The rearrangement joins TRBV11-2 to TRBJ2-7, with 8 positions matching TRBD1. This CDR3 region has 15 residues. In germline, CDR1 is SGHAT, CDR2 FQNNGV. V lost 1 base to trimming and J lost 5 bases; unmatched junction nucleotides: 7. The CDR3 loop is CASSLGDRPRDEQYF. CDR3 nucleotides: TGTGCCAGCAGCTTAGGGGACAGGCCTAGGGACGAGCAGTACTTC.

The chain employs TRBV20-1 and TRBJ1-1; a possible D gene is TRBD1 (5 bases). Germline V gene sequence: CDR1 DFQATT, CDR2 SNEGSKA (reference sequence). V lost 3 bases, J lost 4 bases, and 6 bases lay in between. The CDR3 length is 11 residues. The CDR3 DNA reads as TGCAGTGCTAGGGGGGGCACTGAAGCTTTCTTT. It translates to CSARGGTEAFF.

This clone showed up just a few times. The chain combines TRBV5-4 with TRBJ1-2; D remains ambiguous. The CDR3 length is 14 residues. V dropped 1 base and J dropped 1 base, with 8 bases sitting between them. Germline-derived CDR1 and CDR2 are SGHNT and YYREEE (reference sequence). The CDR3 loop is CASSLWGGNYGYTF. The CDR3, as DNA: TGTGCCAGCAGCTTGTGGGGTGGTAACTATGGCTACACCTTC.

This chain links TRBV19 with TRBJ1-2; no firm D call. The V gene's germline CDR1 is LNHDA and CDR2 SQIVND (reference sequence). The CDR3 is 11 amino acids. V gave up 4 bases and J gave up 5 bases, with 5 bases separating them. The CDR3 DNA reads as TGTGCCAGTAGTAATCAGTATGGCTACACCTTC. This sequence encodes CASSNQYGYTF.

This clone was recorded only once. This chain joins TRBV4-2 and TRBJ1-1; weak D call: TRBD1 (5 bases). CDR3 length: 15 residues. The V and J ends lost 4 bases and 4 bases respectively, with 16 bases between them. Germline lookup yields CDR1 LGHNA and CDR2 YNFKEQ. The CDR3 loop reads CASSPDGASGTEAFF. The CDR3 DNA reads TGTGCCAGCAGCCCGGATGGGGCCTCGGGCACTGAAGCTTTCTTT.

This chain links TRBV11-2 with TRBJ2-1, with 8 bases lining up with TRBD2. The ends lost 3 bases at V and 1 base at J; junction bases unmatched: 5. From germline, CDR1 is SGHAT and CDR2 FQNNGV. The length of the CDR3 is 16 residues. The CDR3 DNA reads TGTGCCAGCAGCTTTACGGGAGGGTTGTCCTACAATGAGCAGTTCTTC. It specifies CASSFTGGLSYNEQFF. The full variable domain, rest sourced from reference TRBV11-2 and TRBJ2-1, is EAGVAQSPRYKIIEKRQSVAFWCNPISGHATLYWYQQILGQGPKLLIQFQNNGVVDDSQLPKDRFSAERLKGVDSTLKIQPAKLEDSAVYLCASSFTGGLSYNEQFFGPGTRLTVL.

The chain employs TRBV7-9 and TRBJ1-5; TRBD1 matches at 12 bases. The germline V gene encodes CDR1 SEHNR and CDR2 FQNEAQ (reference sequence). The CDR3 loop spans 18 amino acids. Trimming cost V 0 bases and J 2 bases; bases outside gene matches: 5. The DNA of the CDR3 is TGTGCCAGCAGCTTAGCGGGACAGGGGGCATTAGGCAATCAGCCCCAGCATTTT. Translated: CASSLAGQGALGNQPQHF. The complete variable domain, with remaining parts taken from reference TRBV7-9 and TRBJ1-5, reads DTGVSQNPRHKITKRGQNVTFRCDPISEHNRLYWYRQTLGQGPEFLTYFQNEAQLEKSRLLSDRFSAERPKGSFSTLEIQRTEQGDSAMYLCASSLAGQGALGNQPQHFGDGTRLSIL.

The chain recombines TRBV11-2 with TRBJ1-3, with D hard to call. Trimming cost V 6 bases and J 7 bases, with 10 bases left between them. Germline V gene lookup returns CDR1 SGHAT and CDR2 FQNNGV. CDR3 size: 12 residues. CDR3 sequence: CASRQQGNTIYF. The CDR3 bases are TGTGCCAGCAGGCAACAAGGGAACACCATATATTTT.

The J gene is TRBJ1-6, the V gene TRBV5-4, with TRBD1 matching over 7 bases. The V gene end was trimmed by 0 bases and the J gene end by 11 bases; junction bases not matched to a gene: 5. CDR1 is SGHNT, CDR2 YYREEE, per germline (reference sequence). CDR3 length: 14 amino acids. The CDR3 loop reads CASSLGRGLTPLHF. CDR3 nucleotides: TGTGCCAGCAGCTTGGGGAGGGGGCTAACACCCCTCCACTTT.

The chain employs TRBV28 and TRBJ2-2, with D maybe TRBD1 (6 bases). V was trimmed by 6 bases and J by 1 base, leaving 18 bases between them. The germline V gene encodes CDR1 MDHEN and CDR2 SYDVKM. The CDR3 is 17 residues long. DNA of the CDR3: TGTGCCAGCAGCCATCTTAAGGGGGATGTGAACACCGGGGAGCTGTTTTTT. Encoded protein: CASSHLKGDVNTGELFF.

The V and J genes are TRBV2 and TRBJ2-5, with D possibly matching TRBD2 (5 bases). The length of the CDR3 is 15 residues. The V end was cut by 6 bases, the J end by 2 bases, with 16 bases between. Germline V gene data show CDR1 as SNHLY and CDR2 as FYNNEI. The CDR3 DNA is TGTGCCAGCAGCTCCGCCGGGATAGATCAAGAGACCCAGTACTTC. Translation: CASSSAGIDQETQYF.

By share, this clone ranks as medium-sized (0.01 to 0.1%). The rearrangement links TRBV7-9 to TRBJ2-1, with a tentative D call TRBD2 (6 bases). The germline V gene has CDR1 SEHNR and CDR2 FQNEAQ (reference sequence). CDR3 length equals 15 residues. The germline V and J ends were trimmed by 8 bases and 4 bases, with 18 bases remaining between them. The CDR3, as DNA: TGTGCCAGCTTGCCAACGGGACTCCAATACAATGAGCAGTTCTTC. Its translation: CASLPTGLQYNEQFF.

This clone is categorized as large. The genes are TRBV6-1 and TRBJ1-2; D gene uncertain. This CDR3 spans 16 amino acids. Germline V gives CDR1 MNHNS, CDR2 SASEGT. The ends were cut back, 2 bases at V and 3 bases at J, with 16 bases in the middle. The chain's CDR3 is CASSELPQDLDYGYTF. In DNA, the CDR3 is TGTGCCAGCAGTGAACTTCCACAAGACCTAGACTATGGCTACACCTTC.

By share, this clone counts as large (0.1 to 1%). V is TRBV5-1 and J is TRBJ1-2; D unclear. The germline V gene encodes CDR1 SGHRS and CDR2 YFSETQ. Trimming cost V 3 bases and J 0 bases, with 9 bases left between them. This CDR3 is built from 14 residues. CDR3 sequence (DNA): TGCGCCAGCAGCTCGCAGGAGACTAACTATGGCTACACCTTC. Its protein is CASSSQETNYGYTF. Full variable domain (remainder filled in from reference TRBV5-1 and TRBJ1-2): KAGVTQTPRYLIKTRGQQVTLSCSPISGHRSVSWYQQTPGQGLQFLFEYFSETQRNKGNFPGRFSGRQFSNSRSEMNVSTLELGDSALYLCASSSQETNYGYTFGSGTRLTVV.

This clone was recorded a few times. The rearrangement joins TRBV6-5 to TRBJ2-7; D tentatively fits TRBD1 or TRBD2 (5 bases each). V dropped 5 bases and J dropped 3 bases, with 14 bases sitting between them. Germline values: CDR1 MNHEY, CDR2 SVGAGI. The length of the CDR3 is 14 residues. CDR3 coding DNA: TGTGCCAGCAGTGTAGGGGCGGGTTTCTACGAGCAGTACTTC. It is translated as CASSVGAGFYEQYF.

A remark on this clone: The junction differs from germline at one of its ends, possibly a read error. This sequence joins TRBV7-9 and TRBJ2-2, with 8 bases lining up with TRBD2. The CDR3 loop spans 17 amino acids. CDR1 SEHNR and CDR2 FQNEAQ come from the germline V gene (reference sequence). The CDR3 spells CASSLARGAWNAGELFF. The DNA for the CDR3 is TGTGCCAGCAGCTTAGCGCGGGGGGCGTGGAACGCCGGGGAGCTGTTTTTT. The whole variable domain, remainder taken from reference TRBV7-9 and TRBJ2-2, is DTGVSQNPRHKITKRGQNVTFRCDPISEHNRLYWYRQTLGQGPEFLTYFQNEAQLEKSRLLSDRFSAERPKGSFSTLEIQRTEQGDSAMYLCASSLARGAWNAGELFFGEGSRLTVL.

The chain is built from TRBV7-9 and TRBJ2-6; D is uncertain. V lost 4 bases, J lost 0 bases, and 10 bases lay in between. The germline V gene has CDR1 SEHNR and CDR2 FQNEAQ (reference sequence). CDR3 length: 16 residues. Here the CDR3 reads CASSSSLNSGANVLTF. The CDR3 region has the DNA TGTGCCAGCAGCTCCTCACTGAACTCTGGGGCCAACGTCCTGACTTTC. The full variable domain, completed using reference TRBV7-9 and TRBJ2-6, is DTGVSQNPRHKITKRGQNVTFRCDPISEHNRLYWYRQTLGQGPEFLTYFQNEAQLEKSRLLSDRFSAERPKGSFSTLEIQRTEQGDSAMYLCASSSSLNSGANVLTFGAGSRLTVL.